Below are 25 T cell receptor beta chains sequenced from a single sample in a study of naive and memory T cell subsets. The library had UMIs added by 3' ligation of an oligonucleotide to TCR cDNA. Amplification of ligated cDNA took four PCR rounds with SP2 and nested alpha and beta constant primers. TCRdb used MiXCR to reprocess the 5' RACE reads, holding one entry per CDR3 protein. The table includes tens of thousands of distinct CDR3 sequences, around 8% detected once. Source of these receptors: a female donor in good health.

This clonotype appeared many times. J is TRBJ1-1 and V is TRBV12-3 or TRBV12-4, with D unresolved. V gave up 4 bases and J gave up 1 base, with 19 bases separating them. The CDR3 spans 17 residues. The CDR3 DNA is TGTGCCAGCAGTTCTCCTCCAGGAGTTCGGACGAACACTGAAGCTTTCTTT. This sequence encodes CASSSPPGVRTNTEAFF.

This clonotype has a count of ten or more. The chain uses TRBV7-2 and TRBJ2-7; 10 bases map to TRBD2. CDR3 size: 14 residues. V lost 1 base and J lost 5; bases outside the gene matches: 2. Germline CDR1 and CDR2: SGHTA and FQGNSA. CDR3 in DNA: TGTGCCAGCAGCTTAGTACTAGCGGGGAACGAGCAGTACTTC. It yields the protein CASSLVLAGNEQYF.

This clonotype was observed many times. The chain carries TRBV20-1 and TRBJ1-1; D unclear. There are 12 residues in the CDR3. Deletions cut 3 bases from V and 8 bases from J, with 13 bases between. Germline V gives CDR1 DFQATT, CDR2 SNEGSKA (reference sequence). CDR3 sequence reads: CSARGIGLEAFF. CDR3 sequence (DNA): TGCAGTGCTAGGGGAATCGGGTTAGAAGCTTTCTTT.

The sample holds many counts of this clonotype. The chain has TRBV6-5 and TRBJ1-2; 7 positions match TRBD1. Germline values: CDR1 MNHEY, CDR2 SVGAGI. J lost 5 bases, V lost 2 bases, and 5 bases had no gene match. The CDR3 is 14 residues long. The CDR3 coding sequence is TGTGCCAGCAGTTACATCGGGACAGCGTATGGCTACACCTTC. Translated, it gives CASSYIGTAYGYTF.

This clonotype appeared many times. The chain combines TRBV12-3 or TRBV12-4 with TRBJ1-1; 9 nucleotides align to TRBD1. This CDR3 is built from 15 residues. Germline trimming cut 8 bases from V and 0 bases from J; bases unmatched to any gene: 7. The CDR3 protein is CASLTRDRVNTEAFF. The CDR3 region has the DNA TGTGCCAGCCTAACCCGGGACAGGGTGAACACTGAAGCTTTCTTT.

This clonotype has a handful of counts. This sequence joins TRBV3-1 and TRBJ2-3; the D gene is possibly TRBD1 (5 bases). V lost 4 bases and J lost 3, with 14 bases in between. Per the germline V gene, CDR1 is LGHDT and CDR2 is YNNKEL (reference sequence). This CDR3 region has 15 residues. CDR3 coding DNA: TGTGCCAGCAGCCGAAGACTGGGGCGGACAGATACGCAGTATTTT. It is translated as CASSRRLGRTDTQYF.

In its sample, this clonotype was seen a few times. The J gene is TRBJ1-5, the V gene TRBV19; D uncertain. The CDR3 extends over 14 amino acids. The germline V gene encodes CDR1 LNHDA and CDR2 SQIVND (reference sequence). V was pared by 5 bases and J by 7 bases, with 15 bases between. The CDR3 sequence: CASSPRVAGQPQHF. DNA for the CDR3: TGTGCCAGTAGTCCCCGGGTGGCCGGACAGCCCCAGCATTTT.

This clonotype was observed many times. V gene TRBV3-1 combines with J gene TRBJ2-1; D is unresolved. Germline CDR1 and CDR2: LGHDT and YNNKEL (reference sequence). The CDR3 is made up of 12 amino acids. V lost 4 bases and J lost 3, with 4 bases in between. CDR3 protein: CASSLRYNEQFF. The CDR3 DNA sequence: TGTGCCAGCAGCCTTCGCTACAATGAGCAGTTCTTC.

This clonotype was detected many times. The chain employs TRBV5-1 and TRBJ2-2; 7 bases agree with TRBD2. The J segment lost 5 bases and the V segment lost 0 bases, leaving 1 base of the junction unmatched. The CDR3 sequence is 14 residues long. Germline lookup yields CDR1 SGHRS and CDR2 YFSETQ. The CDR3: CASSLAGRTGELFF. The DNA for the CDR3 is TGCGCCAGCAGCTTGGCCGGGAGGACCGGGGAGCTGTTTTTT. The whole variable domain, filled in from reference TRBV5-1 and TRBJ2-2, reads KAGVTQTPRYLIKTRGQQVTLSCSPISGHRSVSWYQQTPGQGLQFLFEYFSETQRNKGNFPGRFSGRQFSNSRSEMNVSTLELGDSALYLCASSLAGRTGELFFGEGSRLTVL.

This clonotype was counted only a few times. The V call is TRBV6-5, the J call TRBJ1-5; possible D gene TRBD1, 5 bases. The CDR3 loop spans 15 amino acids. The germline V gene encodes CDR1 MNHEY and CDR2 SVGAGI. V shed 6 bases and J shed 4 bases, with 16 bases lying between them. The CDR3 protein is CASRPMPGQNQPQHF. The DNA for the CDR3 is TGTGCCAGCAGGCCGATGCCAGGGCAGAATCAGCCCCAGCATTTT.

The chain combines TRBV11-1 with TRBJ1-1, with 9 bases matching TRBD1. Trimming cost V 6 bases and J 3 bases; bases outside gene matches: 5. Germline lookup yields CDR1 SGHAT and CDR2 FQDESV (reference sequence). The CDR3 loop spans 14 amino acids. CDR3 in DNA: TGTGCCAGCAGTCTTCGGACAGGGGACACTGAAGCTTTCTTT. As protein: CASSLRTGDTEAFF.

In its sample, this clonotype was seen a few times. V usage is TRBV20-1 and J usage is TRBJ1-1; D ambiguous. Germline values: CDR1 DFQATT, CDR2 SNEGSKA (reference sequence). CDR3 length: 14 residues. V was shortened by 2 bases and J by 1 base, with 11 bases between the two germline ends. CDR3 coding DNA: TGCAGTGCTAGACGAGACGCGAGGAACACTGAAGCTTTCTTT. It yields the protein CSARRDARNTEAFF.

Only one count was recorded for this clonotype. A much larger clone sits a single nucleotide away, making a read error possible. This chain links TRBV12-3 or TRBV12-4 with TRBJ1-1, with no clear D. The CDR3 is 13 amino acids. Trimming removed 6 bases from V and 4 bases from J, with 12 bases in between. The CDR3 loop reads CASREGRSTEAFF. For the CDR3, the DNA is TGTGCCAGCAGGGAAGGTAGAAGCACTGAAGCTTTCTTT.

There are many counts of this clonotype. This chain links TRBV6-2 or TRBV6-3 with TRBJ1-2; 9 positions agree with TRBD1. The CDR3 has 13 amino acids. CDR1 MNHEY and CDR2 SVGEGT come from the germline V gene. V shed 6 bases and J 5 bases; nucleotides not matched to a gene: 4. CDR3 region: CASRQGATYGYTF. The CDR3 DNA follows: TGTGCCAGCAGACAGGGGGCTACGTATGGCTACACCTTC.

In its sample, this clonotype was seen a few times. The J gene is TRBJ2-1, the V gene TRBV5-1; no clear D gene. The CDR3 contains 14 residues. From germline, CDR1 is SGHRS and CDR2 YFSETQ. V lost 0 bases and J lost 6, with 10 bases in between. The CDR3 is CASSLDGMGNEQFF. The DNA of the CDR3 is TGCGCCAGCAGCTTGGACGGTATGGGCAATGAGCAGTTCTTC. Full variable domain (remainder filled in from reference TRBV5-1 and TRBJ2-1): KAGVTQTPRYLIKTRGQQVTLSCSPISGHRSVSWYQQTPGQGLQFLFEYFSETQRNKGNFPGRFSGRQFSNSRSEMNVSTLELGDSALYLCASSLDGMGNEQFFGPGTRLTVL.

V is TRBV30 and J is TRBJ1-1; D not resolved. V lost 0 bases, J lost 0 bases, and 5 bases lay in between. Per germline, CDR1 GTSNPN and CDR2 SVGIG (reference sequence). This CDR3 has 13 amino acids. The CDR3 region is CAWSVQMNTEAFF. CDR3 DNA: TGTGCCTGGAGTGTTCAAATGAACACTGAAGCTTTCTTT.

The J gene is TRBJ2-5, the V gene TRBV29-1; TRBD2 matches at 11 bases. The trim removed 5 bases at V and 1 base at J, leaving 3 bases unmatched. The CDR3 consists of 14 residues. Germline V gene lookup returns CDR1 SQVTM and CDR2 ANQGSEA. The DNA of the CDR3 is TGCAGCGTTTTAGCGGGGGGGTTCCAAGAGACCCAGTACTTC. Encoded protein: CSVLAGGFQETQYF.

This clonotype was counted only a few times. The chain is built from TRBV28 and TRBJ2-5; 7 bases fit TRBD1. The junction had 6 bases not matched to a gene; V was cut back by 4 bases and J by 1 base. The CDR3 sequence is 15 residues long. Germline loops: CDR1 MDHEN, CDR2 SYDVKM. The CDR3 DNA sequence: TGTGCCAGCAGTTCCCAAAGGGACAGCCAAGAGACCCAGTACTTC. Translating gives CASSSQRDSQETQYF. Using reference TRBV28 and TRBJ2-5 for the parts outside the CDR3, the full variable domain is DVKVTQSSRYLVKRTGEKVFLECVQDMDHENMFWYRQDPGLGLRLIYFSYDVKMKEKGDIPEGYSVSREKKERFSLILESASTNQTSMYLCASSSQRDSQETQYFGPGTRLLVL.

This clonotype appeared many times. The rearrangement uses TRBV7-3 and TRBJ1-2; maybe TRBD1 (6 bases). The CDR3 is 15 residues long. Germline V lookup: CDR1 SGHTA, CDR2 FQGTGA. V lost 5 bases and J 3 bases, leaving 16 bases between the germline ends. For the CDR3, the DNA is TGTGCCAGCAGCCCGGACAGCCAACCCGACTATGGCTACACCTTC. It codes for CASSPDSQPDYGYTF.

This chain connects TRBV6-5 to TRBJ1-5; 7 bases agree with TRBD1. Germline V gives CDR1 MNHEY, CDR2 SVGAGI. V gave up 4 bases and J gave up 4 bases; unmatched junction bases: 10. The CDR3 runs to 16 residues. The chain's CDR3 is CASSSEPGQPNQPQHF. CDR3 DNA sequence: TGTGCCAGCAGTTCTGAGCCGGGACAGCCGAATCAGCCCCAGCATTTT.

This clonotype was seen a few times. The genes are TRBV18 and TRBJ1-3, with D perhaps matching TRBD1 (5 bases). CDR1 is KGHSH and CDR2 is LQKENI in the germline V gene. V lost 3 bases and J 4 bases, leaving 16 bases between the germline ends. CDR3 length equals 16 residues. The CDR3 coding sequence is TGTGCCAGCTCACCTCCTGACAGCCGTGGCGGAAACACCATATATTTT. Translation: CASSPPDSRGGNTIYF. The full variable domain, completed using reference TRBV18 and TRBJ1-3, is NAGVMQNPRHLVRRRGQEARLRCSPMKGHSHVYWYRQLPEEGLKFMVYLQKENIIDESGMPKERFSAEFPKEGPSILRIQQVVRGDSAAYFCASSPPDSRGGNTIYFGEGSWLTVV.

This chain joins TRBV4-1 and TRBJ1-2; D not resolved. This CDR3 comprises 14 residues. In germline, CDR1 is MGHRA, CDR2 YSYEKL. The V end lost 0 bases, the J end lost 7 bases, and 12 bases lay between the germline ends. The CDR3 coding sequence is TGCGCCAGCAGCCAAGAAGCCGGTTTGGGTGGCTACACCTTC. Protein: CASSQEAGLGGYTF.

This clonotype turned up a few times. V is TRBV4-1 and J is TRBJ1-1; no clear D. CDR3 length: 16 amino acids. V was shortened by 1 base and J by 4 bases, with 16 bases between the two germline ends. Germline V gives CDR1 MGHRA, CDR2 YSYEKL. For the CDR3, the DNA is TGCGCCAGCAGCCAAGTCGGAAAAGGAAGCAGCACTGAAGCTTTCTTT. This sequence encodes CASSQVGKGSSTEAFF.

This clonotype was seen ten or more times. The genes are TRBV2 and TRBJ1-4, with D possibly matching TRBD1 (5 bases). In germline, CDR1 is SNHLY, CDR2 FYNNEI. The V and J ends lost 8 bases and 10 bases respectively, with 17 bases between them. CDR3 size: 13 residues. CDR3 bases: TGTGCCAGCGAAACAGGAGGAAAGGGAAAACTGTTTTTT. This translates into CASETGGKGKLFF.

In this sample, this clonotype turned up many times. The chain joins TRBV2 to TRBJ1-1; maybe TRBD1 (6 bases). The CDR3 loop spans 14 amino acids. Germline lookup yields CDR1 SNHLY and CDR2 FYNNEI. V was cut by 4 bases and J by 2 bases, with 11 bases left in between. CDR3 loop: CASSGGRHNTEAFF. In DNA, the CDR3 is TGTGCCAGCAGTGGGGGGCGGCATAACACTGAAGCTTTCTTT.